This entry lists 29 T cell receptor beta chains sequenced from one sample in a study of blood T cell repertoires in COVID-19. Libraries were prepared by immunoSEQ multiplex PCR; TCRdb keeps only in-frame clonotypes and omits some of them. The sample lists nearly 65,000 clones, around four fifths occurring once. Sequences were obtained from peripheral blood. The source is a human donor in a cohort sampled during active COVID-19.

The rearrangement uses TRBV2 and TRBJ2-3; TRBD1 matches 10 bases. CDR1 is SNHLY and CDR2 is FYNNEI in the germline V gene. Unmatched junction bases numbered 17, after V lost 10 bases and J lost 4 bases. The CDR3 sequence is 17 residues long. CDR3 in amino acids: CATLSPQTGGYADTQYF. The CDR3 bases are TGTGCCACTTTAAGCCCTCAGACAGGGGGCTACGCAGATACGCAGTATTTT.

The chain carries TRBV18 and TRBJ1-5, with 8 bases identical to TRBD1. CDR3 length: 14 amino acids. V lost 5 bases, J lost 6 bases, and 6 bases stayed unmatched. Looked up from germline, CDR1 is KGHSH and CDR2 is LQKENI. The CDR3 region is CASSIQGAGQPQHF. CDR3 DNA sequence: TGTGCCAGCTCAATCCAGGGGGCAGGTCAGCCCCAGCATTTT.

This sequence joins TRBV9 and TRBJ2-7, with 10 bases fitting TRBD2. Trimming at V came to 1 base and at J to 6 bases, leaving 4 bases not matched to a gene. The CDR3 spans 14 residues. From germline, CDR1 is SGDLS and CDR2 YYNGEE. CDR3 region: CASSVSSGSGEQYF. In DNA form, the CDR3 reads TGTGCCAGCAGCGTATCTAGCGGGAGTGGCGAGCAGTACTTC.

V gene TRBV3-1 (or the pseudogene TRBV3-2) combines with J gene TRBJ2-7; D ambiguous. Between the trimmed V and J ends, which lost 0 bases and 6 bases, there was a span of 15 bases. The CDR3 totals 15 residues. Germline CDR1 LGHDT, CDR2 YNNKEL (reference sequence). The CDR3 sequence: CASSQDRGRRPEQYF. CDR3 coding DNA: TGTGCCAGCAGCCAAGATCGAGGAAGAAGGCCCGAGCAGTACTTC.

The chain couples TRBV2 to TRBJ2-7; D not resolved. With 2 bases removed from V and 3 bases from J, the gap between germline ends came to 14 bases. The CDR3 is made up of 15 amino acids. Germline V gene data show CDR1 as SNHLY and CDR2 as FYNNEI. The CDR3 coding sequence is TGTGCCAGCAGTGAATCTTGGGTGGCAGGCTACGAGCAGTACTTC. This codes for CASSESWVAGYEQYF.

V usage is TRBV28 and J usage is TRBJ1-2; no clear D gene. Germline V lookup: CDR1 MDHEN, CDR2 SYDVKM. V was cut by 7 bases and J by 7 bases, with 16 bases left in between. The CDR3 is 13 residues long. CDR3 in DNA: TGTGCCAGCACCAACAGCGGGGTGGTTGGCTACACCTTC. This encodes CASTNSGVVGYTF.

The chain couples TRBV28 to TRBJ2-2; a possible D gene is TRBD1 (5 bases). Germline CDR1 reads MDHEN; CDR2 reads SYDVKM. V lost 3 bases to trimming and J lost 5 bases, with 10 bases between them. CDR3 length: 14 residues. CDR3 nucleotides: TGTGCCAGCAGTTTCAGGGTTTTGACCGGGGAGCTGTTTTTT. It specifies CASSFRVLTGELFF.

The chain combines TRBV5-6 with TRBJ1-1; the match to TRBD1 covers 7 bases. V shed 3 bases, J shed 0 bases, and the junction held 2 bases outside the gene matches. The CDR3 runs to 14 residues. Per the germline V gene, CDR1 is SGHDT and CDR2 is YYEEEE. The DNA of the CDR3 is TGTGCCAGCAGCTGGACAGGCCTGAACACTGAAGCTTTCTTT. It specifies CASSWTGLNTEAFF.

The chain carries TRBV10-3 and TRBJ1-2, with D unclear. V was shortened by 4 bases and J by 6 bases, with 9 bases between the two germline ends. Germline CDR1 reads ENHRY; CDR2 reads SYGVKD. This CDR3 region has 12 residues. DNA of the CDR3: TGTGCCATCAGTGGGGGAGTCAATGGCTACACCTTC. Protein: CAISGGVNGYTF.

The chain couples TRBV9 to TRBJ1-2; D not certain. CDR3 length: 10 amino acids. Trimming took 8 bases from V and 9 from J, leaving 11 bases between them. Germline loops: CDR1 SGDLS, CDR2 YYNGEE. The CDR3 spells CASGTLSYTF. The DNA for the CDR3 is TGTGCCAGTGGTACTCTCAGCTACACCTTC.

V and J are TRBV7-8 and TRBJ2-1, with D possibly TRBD2 on 6 matching bases. V was clipped by 6 bases and J by 8 bases, with 20 bases between them. The CDR3 runs to 15 residues. The germline V gene encodes CDR1 SGHVS and CDR2 FQNEAQ. The chain's CDR3 is CASSLYPGAGHEQFF. DNA for the CDR3: TGTGCCAGCAGTTTATATCCGGGAGCCGGACATGAGCAGTTCTTC. The full variable domain, completed using reference TRBV7-8 and TRBJ2-1, is GAGVSQSPRYKVAKRGQDVALRCDPISGHVSLFWYQQALGQGPEFLTYFQNEAQLDKSGLPSDRFFAERPEGSVSTLKIQRTQQEDSAVYLCASSLYPGAGHEQFFGPGTRLTVL.

The chain combines TRBV27 with TRBJ2-7; D not certain. The CDR3 is 11 amino acids. The V gene's germline CDR1 is MNHEY and CDR2 SMNVEV (reference sequence). V was shortened by 2 bases and J by 5 bases, with 4 bases between the two germline ends. As DNA, the CDR3 is TGTGCCAGCAGTTTAAGAGACGAGCAGTACTTC. This sequence encodes CASSLRDEQYF.

The chain joins TRBV5-6 to TRBJ1-1, with D possibly TRBD1 on 5 matching bases. Trimming took 7 bases from V and 3 from J, leaving 10 bases between them. The V gene's germline CDR1 is SGHDT and CDR2 YYEEEE. The CDR3 extends over 12 amino acids. The CDR3 reads CASGEGDTEAFF. CDR3 sequence (DNA): TGTGCCAGCGGGGAAGGGGACACTGAAGCTTTCTTT.

CDR3 amino acids: CASSLTSGGTDTQYF. CDR3 in DNA: TGTGCCAGCAGCTTGACTAGCGGGGGCACAGATACGCAGTATTTT. J is TRBJ2-3 and V is TRBV11-1, with 11 bases fitting TRBD2. Unmatched junction bases numbered 0, after V lost 3 bases and J lost 1 base. The CDR3 totals 15 residues. CDR1 and CDR2 (germline): SGHAT, FQDESV (reference sequence).

The chain is built from TRBV19 and TRBJ2-1; D is possibly TRBD1 (5 bases). The length of the CDR3 is 15 residues. Germline loops: CDR1 LNHDA, CDR2 SQIVND (reference sequence). The germline V and J ends were trimmed by 8 bases and 0 bases, with 14 bases remaining between them. The CDR3 coding sequence is TGTGCCAGTTCATTAGGGGCGCCCTCCTACAATGAGCAGTTCTTC. This encodes CASSLGAPSYNEQFF.

The chain recombines TRBV4-1 with TRBJ2-7; 7 bases agree with TRBD1. CDR3 length: 15 amino acids. J lost 5 bases, V lost 4 bases, and 11 bases had no gene match. Germline CDR1 reads MGHRA; CDR2 reads YSYEKL. CDR3 in DNA: TGCGCCAGCAGCCCACACGAAGGGGGCAGGAACGAGCAGTACTTC. Its protein is CASSPHEGGRNEQYF.

The chain recombines TRBV6-5 with TRBJ2-7, with 13 bases matching TRBD2. The ends lost 8 bases at V and 7 bases at J; junction bases unmatched: 5. The CDR3 covers 13 residues. Per germline, CDR1 MNHEY and CDR2 SVGAGI. The DNA for the CDR3 is TGTGCCAGCGGGACTAGCGGGGTTTGGGAGCAGTACTTC. It is translated as CASGTSGVWEQYF.

V is TRBV13 and J is TRBJ2-7, with a weak D call TRBD2 (5 bases). The V gene's germline CDR1 is PRHDT and CDR2 FYEKMQ (reference sequence). The CDR3 runs 12 residues. V was clipped by 5 bases and J by 4 bases, with 9 bases between them. CDR3 sequence reads: CASSRRGYEQYF. The DNA of the CDR3 is TGTGCCAGCAGCCGCAGAGGGTACGAGCAGTACTTC.

To note about this clone: One end of the junction is discordant with germline, which a read error may explain. This rearrangement joins TRBV27 to TRBJ1-1; maybe TRBD1 (6 bases). The CDR3 spans 15 residues. Germline assignment: CDR1 MNHEY and CDR2 SMNVEV (reference sequence). The CDR3 nucleotides are TGTGCCAGCATTCTTTTAGAGGGGGGGAACGCTGAAGCTTTCTTT. Encoded protein: CASILLEGGNAEAFF.

This clone appeared a single time. This chain links TRBV2 with TRBJ1-3; 9 bases line up with TRBD1. The CDR3 sequence is 12 residues long. CDR1 SNHLY and CDR2 FYNNEI come from the germline V gene. With V trimmed by 10 bases and J by 4 bases, 2 bases remained unmatched. CDR3 residues: CAMDRGGNTIYF. The CDR3 DNA reads TGTGCCATGGACAGGGGAGGAAACACCATATATTTT.

In its sample, this clone was seen once. The chain uses TRBV9 and TRBJ2-6, with no clear D. The CDR3 covers 12 residues. Germline V gives CDR1 SGDLS, CDR2 YYNGEE. With 7 bases removed from V and 3 bases from J, the gap between germline ends came to 5 bases. The CDR3 region has the DNA TGTGCCAGCGGGCGTGGGGCCAACGTCCTGACTTTC. The encoded protein is CASGRGANVLTF.

CDR3 sequence reads: CASSQESPVYEQYF. In DNA form, the CDR3 reads TGTGCCAGCAGCCAAGAGAGCCCGGTCTACGAGCAGTACTTC. The J gene is TRBJ2-7, the V gene TRBV3-1 (or the pseudogene TRBV3-2); D gene uncertain. V lost 0 bases and J lost 3, with 9 bases in between. This CDR3 spans 14 amino acids. In germline, CDR1 is LGHDT, CDR2 YNNKEL (reference sequence).

This clone was seen just once. This chain connects TRBV7-2 to TRBJ1-1, with 11 bases lining up with TRBD1. The germline CDR1 and CDR2 sequences are SGHTA and FQGNSA. CDR3 length equals 17 residues. V trimming: 1 base; J trimming: 4 bases; junction bases outside the gene matches: 8. The CDR3 protein is CASSLVGTGGGSTEAFF. CDR3 DNA: TGTGCCAGCAGCTTAGTAGGGACAGGGGGGGGGAGCACTGAAGCTTTCTTT.

J is TRBJ1-5 and V is TRBV15; no clear D gene. In germline, CDR1 is LNHNV, CDR2 YYDKDF (reference sequence). The V gene lost 10 bases and the J gene lost 3 bases, with 13 bases spanning the gap. This CDR3 spans 13 amino acids. The CDR3 loop reads CAISRPDNQPQHF. CDR3 sequence (DNA): TGTGCCATCTCGAGGCCTGACAATCAGCCCCAGCATTTT.

The gene calls are TRBV29-1 and TRBJ2-7, with TRBD1 matching 7 bases. The germline CDR1 and CDR2 sequences are SQVTM and ANQGSEA. After removal of 6 bases from V and 0 bases from J, the junction contained 8 bases not matched to a gene. The length of the CDR3 is 14 residues. The CDR3 reads CSVAHGDSSYEQYF. The CDR3 DNA is TGCAGCGTAGCGCATGGGGACAGCTCCTACGAGCAGTACTTC.

CDR3 nucleotides: TGTGCCAGAAGCCGGAGGGGGCGAGATGGCTACACCTTC. Amino acid sequence: CARSRRGRDGYTF. This chain uses TRBV5-3 with TRBJ1-2, with TRBD1 matching over 7 bases. TRBV5-3 is an open reading frame, and its role is uncertain. The CDR3 runs to 13 residues. V lost 4 bases to trimming and J lost 6 bases; unmatched junction nucleotides: 6.

The rearrangement links TRBV12-3 or TRBV12-4 to TRBJ1-2; no firm D call. The V and J ends lost 4 bases and 5 bases respectively, with 5 bases between them. The CDR3 is 11 amino acids. CDR3 bases: TGTGCCAGCAGTTCAATTTATGGCTACACCTTC. Residues: CASSSIYGYTF.

This chain links TRBV28 with TRBJ1-4, with D tentatively TRBD1 (6 bases). Germline V gene lookup returns CDR1 MDHEN and CDR2 SYDVKM. The V and J ends lost 5 bases and 9 bases respectively, with 22 bases between them. The CDR3 has 16 amino acids. Written as DNA, the CDR3 is TGTGCCAGCAGTCCCAGGGGAACGGCGCTAGGGAAAAAACTGTTTTTT. Translated: CASSPRGTALGKKLFF. Drawing the rest from reference TRBV28 and TRBJ1-4, the complete variable domain is DVKVTQSSRYLVKRTGEKVFLECVQDMDHENMFWYRQDPGLGLRLIYFSYDVKMKEKGDIPEGYSVSREKKERFSLILESASTNQTSMYLCASSPRGTALGKKLFFGSGTQLSVL.

This chain links TRBV7-9 with TRBJ1-2, with D possibly TRBD1 on 5 matching bases. The ends were cut back, 1 base at V and 7 bases at J, with 16 bases in the middle. Germline V lookup: CDR1 SEHNR, CDR2 FQNEAQ (reference sequence). The CDR3 has 15 residues. CDR3 nucleotide sequence: TGTGCCAGCAGCTTAGACGGCGGGGGGGTCGCTGGCTACACCTTC. Translation: CASSLDGGGVAGYTF. The full variable domain, its missing parts supplied by reference TRBV7-9 and TRBJ1-2, is DTGVSQNPRHKITKRGQNVTFRCDPISEHNRLYWYRQTLGQGPEFLTYFQNEAQLEKSRLLSDRFSAERPKGSFSTLEIQRTEQGDSAMYLCASSLDGGGVAGYTFGSGTRLTVV.